The clone carrying this TCR beta chain came up many times. TCRdb recomputed calls from the reads with MiXCR, one row per CDR3 protein. The sample includes a few hundred thousand distinct CDR3 sequences, about a sixth seen only once; the top ten take 9.5% to 15%. These data come from a study of T cell repertoires in cytomegalovirus infection. This CDR3 region has 16 residues. The V end was cut by 3 bases, the J end by 2 bases, with 16 bases between. CDR1 and CDR2 from the germline V gene are SGHVS and FNYEAQ. The sequence was obtained from a human donor in good health (CMV status not recorded). Some clones in this sample may be carry-over from other donors' samples. The V call is TRBV7-6, the J call TRBJ2-5, with D perhaps matching TRBD1 (6 bases). Specimen: PBMCs. CDR3 sequence (DNA): TGTGCCAGCAGCTTTAGCCCACAGGGCGATCAAGAGACCCAGTACTTC. Protein sequence: CASSFSPQGDQETQYF.